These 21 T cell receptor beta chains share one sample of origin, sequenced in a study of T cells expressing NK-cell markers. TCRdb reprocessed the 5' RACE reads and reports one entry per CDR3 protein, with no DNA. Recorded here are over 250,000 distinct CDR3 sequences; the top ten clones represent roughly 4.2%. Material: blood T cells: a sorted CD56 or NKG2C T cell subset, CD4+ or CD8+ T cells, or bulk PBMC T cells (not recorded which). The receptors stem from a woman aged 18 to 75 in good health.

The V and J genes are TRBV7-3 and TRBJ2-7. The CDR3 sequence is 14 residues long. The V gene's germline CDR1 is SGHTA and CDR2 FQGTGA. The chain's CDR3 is CASSTGRDGYEQYF.

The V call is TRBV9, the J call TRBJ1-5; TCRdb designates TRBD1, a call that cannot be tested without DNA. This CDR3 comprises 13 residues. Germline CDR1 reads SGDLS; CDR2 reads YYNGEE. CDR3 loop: CASSGTGNQPQHF.

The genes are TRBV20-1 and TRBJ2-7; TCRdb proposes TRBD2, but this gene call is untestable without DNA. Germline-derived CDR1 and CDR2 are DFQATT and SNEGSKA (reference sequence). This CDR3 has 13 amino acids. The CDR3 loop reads CSAKRGLLYEQYF.

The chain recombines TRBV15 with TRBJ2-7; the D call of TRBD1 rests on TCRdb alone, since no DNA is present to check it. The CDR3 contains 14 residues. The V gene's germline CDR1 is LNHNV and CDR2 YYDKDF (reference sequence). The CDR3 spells CATSRVGTDYEQYF.

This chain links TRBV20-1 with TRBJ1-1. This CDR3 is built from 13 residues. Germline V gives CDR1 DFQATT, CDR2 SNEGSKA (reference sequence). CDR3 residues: CSAKESVNTEAFF.

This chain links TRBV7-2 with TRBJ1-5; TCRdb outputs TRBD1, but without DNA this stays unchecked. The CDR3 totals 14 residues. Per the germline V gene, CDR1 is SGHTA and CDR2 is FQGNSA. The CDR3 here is CASSRDRKGQPQHF.

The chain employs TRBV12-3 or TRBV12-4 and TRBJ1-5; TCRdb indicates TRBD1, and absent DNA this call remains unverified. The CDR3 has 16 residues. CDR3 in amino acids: CASRSRDRGLDQPQHF.

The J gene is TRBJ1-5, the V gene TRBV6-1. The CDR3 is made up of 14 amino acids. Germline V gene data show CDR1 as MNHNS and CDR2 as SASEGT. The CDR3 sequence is CASRRVGANQPQHF.

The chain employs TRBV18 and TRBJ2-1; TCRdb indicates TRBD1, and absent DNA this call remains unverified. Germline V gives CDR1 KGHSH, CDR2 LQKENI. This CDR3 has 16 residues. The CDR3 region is CASSPADRISYNEQFF.

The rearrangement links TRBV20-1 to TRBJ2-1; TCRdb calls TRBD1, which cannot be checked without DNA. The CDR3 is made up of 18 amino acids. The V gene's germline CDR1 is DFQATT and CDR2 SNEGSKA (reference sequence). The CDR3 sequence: CSARAPLNKGVENNEQFF.

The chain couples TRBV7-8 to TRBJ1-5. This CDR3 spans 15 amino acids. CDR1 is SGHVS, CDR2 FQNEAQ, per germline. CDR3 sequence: CASSLSATKYQPQHF.

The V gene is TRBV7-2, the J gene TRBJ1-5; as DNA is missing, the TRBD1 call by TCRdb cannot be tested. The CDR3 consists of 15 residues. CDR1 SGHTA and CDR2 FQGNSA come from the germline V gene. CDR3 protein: CASRGQMGSNQPQHF.

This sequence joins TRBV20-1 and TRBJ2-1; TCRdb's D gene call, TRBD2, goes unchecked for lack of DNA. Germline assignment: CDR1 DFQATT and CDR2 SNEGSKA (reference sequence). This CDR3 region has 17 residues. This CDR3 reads CSARGGVAGSHYNEQFF.

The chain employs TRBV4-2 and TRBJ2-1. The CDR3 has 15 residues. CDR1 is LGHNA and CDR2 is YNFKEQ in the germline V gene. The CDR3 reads CASSQVGEVYNEQFF.

The CDR3: CASSPNSPLGEQYF. The chain recombines TRBV18 with TRBJ2-7; TCRdb calls TRBD2, which cannot be checked without DNA. Germline lookup yields CDR1 KGHSH and CDR2 LQKENI. This CDR3 is built from 14 residues.

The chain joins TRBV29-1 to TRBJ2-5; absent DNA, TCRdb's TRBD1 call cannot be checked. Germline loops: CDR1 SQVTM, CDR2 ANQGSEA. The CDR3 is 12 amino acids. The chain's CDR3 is CSVVQGGETQYF.

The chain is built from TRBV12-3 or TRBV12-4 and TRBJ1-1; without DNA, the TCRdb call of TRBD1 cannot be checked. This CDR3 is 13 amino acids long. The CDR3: CASRGSLNTEAFF.

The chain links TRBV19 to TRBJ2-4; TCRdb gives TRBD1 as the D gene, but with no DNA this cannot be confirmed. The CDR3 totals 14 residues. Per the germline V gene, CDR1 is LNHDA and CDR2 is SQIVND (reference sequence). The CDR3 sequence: CATNPAGGHGIQYF.

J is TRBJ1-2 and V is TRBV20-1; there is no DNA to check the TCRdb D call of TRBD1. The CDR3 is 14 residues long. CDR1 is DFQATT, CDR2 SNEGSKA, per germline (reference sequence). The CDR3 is CSARAGQGSLGYTF.

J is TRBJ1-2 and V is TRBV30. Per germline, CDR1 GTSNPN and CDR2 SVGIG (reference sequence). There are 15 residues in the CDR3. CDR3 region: CAWSVIHRANYGYTF.

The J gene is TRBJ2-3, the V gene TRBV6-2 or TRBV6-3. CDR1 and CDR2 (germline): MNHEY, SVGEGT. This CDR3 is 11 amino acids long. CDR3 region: CASSAIDTQYF.